This TCR beta chain was documented in a study of shared clonotypes between healthy human individuals. A remark on this clone: Antigen: not known. At the DNA level, this CDR3 is encoded by other sequences in the same sample as well.

Germline V lookup: CDR1 SGHVS, CDR2 FNYEAQ. The CDR3 spans 13 residues. Deletions cut 4 bases from V and 0 bases from J, with 4 bases between. Study outcomes and limitations: The sampled material consisted only of blood, and tissue repertoires are likely to differ.

Each subset's genomic DNA was split evenly across several immunoSEQ plates. How the authors handled the data: ImmunoSEQ sequences covered only the junction and lacked quality scores; filtering therefore differed. TCRdb's table, derived via immunoSEQ multiplex PCR, lists solely in-frame clones and lacks some. From that table come the V and J calls and clone size; the DNA was used to work out D and trimming. The table has fewer than 600,000 clones, 70% to 80% seen once; the top ten hold about 12%. The sequence was collected from a woman in her 40s in good health. Some clones in this sample may be carry-over from other donors' samples. The V gene is TRBV7-6, the J gene TRBJ1-5; D not resolved. The sample taken for sequencing was PBMCs. The CDR3 here is CASSSYSNQPQHF. CDR3 DNA sequence: TGTGCCAGCAGCTCATATAGCAATCAGCCCCAGCATTTT.